Listed below are T cell receptor beta chains from one sample, sequenced in a study of beta chain features in type 1 diabetes. The data were produced by immunoSEQ multiplex PCR, yet TCRdb's version contains in-frame clones alone and is incomplete. The sample shows roughly 240,000 clones, roughly 70% of them seen only once. The sequenced sample was naive CD4+ T cells from blood. These receptors were collected from a man in his thirties or forties in good health. Each CDR3 is given with its conserved first and last residue. The D gene is left open where the match is weak. Size values are once, few and many counts, or a class for expanded clones, and some rows have none.

clone_size	d_call	v_call	j_call	cdr3_nt	cdr3_aa
few	TRBD1	TRBV29-1	TRBJ2-7	TGCAGCGTTTTAGGGACAGCCACTGACTACGAGCAGTACTTC	CSVLGTATDYEQYF
.	.	TRBV28	TRBJ2-5	TGTGCCAGCAGCAGACAAATTCAAGAGACCCAGTACTTC	CASSRQIQETQYF
few	TRBD2	TRBV27	TRBJ2-2	TGTGCCAGCAGTTTACCGGGACTAGCGGGAACTCCCGGGGAGCTGTTTTTT	CASSLPGLAGTPGELFF
.	TRBD1	TRBV2	TRBJ2-7	TGTGCCAGCAGTGAACTCGTAGGGGGCGACGAGCAGTACTTC	CASSELVGGDEQYF
.	TRBD1	TRBV23-1	TRBJ1-1	TGCGCCAGCAGTCCGACAATATATGGACAGGGAGGCACTGAAGCTTTCTTT	CASSPTIYGQGGTEAFF
.	TRBD2	TRBV2	TRBJ2-4	TGTGCCAGCAGGTCCCCGACTAGCGGGAGGGTAAACATTCAGTACTTC	CASRSPTSGRVNIQYF
.	.	TRBV5-4	TRBJ2-3	TGTGCCAGCAGCACCGGCACAGATACGCAGTATTTT	CASSTGTDTQYF
.	.	TRBV15	TRBJ2-1	TGTGCCACCAGCTCTTTTGCAAGCGACAATGAGCAGTTCTTC	CATSSFASDNEQFF
.	TRBD2	TRBV5-1	TRBJ2-7	TGCGCCAGCAGCTTGGGCGGGACTAGAACCCGCGAGCAGTACTTC	CASSLGGTRTREQYF
.	.	TRBV30	TRBJ1-4	TGTGCCTGGAGTGGGGCTAATGAAAAACTGTTTTTT	CAWSGANEKLFF
once	.	TRBV14	TRBJ1-1	TGTGCCAGCAGCAAGCTCGGGTACACTGAAGCTTTCTTT	CASSKLGYTEAFF
.	.	TRBV29-1	TRBJ2-1	TGCAGCTTCAAGCGGGCCCCCTACAATGAGCAGTTCTTC	CSFKRAPYNEQFF
few	.	TRBV29-1	TRBJ2-3	TGCAGCGTTTACGGGGTCACAGATACGCAGTATTTT	CSVYGVTDTQYF
.	.	TRBV7-2	TRBJ2-3	TGTGCCAGCAGGCCTCAGGGAGGACGTACAGATACGCAGTATTTT	CASRPQGGRTDTQYF
.	TRBD1	TRBV7-2	TRBJ1-1	TGTGCCAGCAGCTCCGGACAGGGGGCCTTAGACGCTTTCTTT	CASSSGQGALDAFF
few	.	TRBV29-1	TRBJ2-1	TGCAGCGTTGCCCGGACAAGGAGTGGAGGCGAGCAGTTCTTC	CSVARTRSGGEQFF
.	TRBD2	TRBV5-4	TRBJ2-7	TGTGCCAGCAGCAGGACTAGCGGGGGAGGAGGCGAGCAGTACTTC	CASSRTSGGGGEQYF
.	.	TRBV29-1	TRBJ2-1	TGCAGCGTAGGGTTCACGTCGGCGTTTAGGTATGAGCAGTTCTTC	CSVGFTSAFRYEQFF
.	.	TRBV7-2	TRBJ2-6	TGTGCCAGCAGCTTAGCGATGGGCGCTGGGGCCAACGTCCTGACTTTC	CASSLAMGAGANVLTF
.	.	TRBV5-6	TRBJ2-7	TGTGCCAGCAGCGTAGCGAGCTACGAGCAGTACTTC	CASSVASYEQYF
.	.	TRBV18	TRBJ2-7	TGTGCCAGCTCACCAACGGGGGCATACGAGCAGTACTTC	CASSPTGAYEQYF
.	TRBD1	TRBV2	TRBJ2-6	TGTGCCAGCAGTGCCGAACAGGGGACCCTCTCTGGGGCCAACGTCCTGACTTTC	CASSAEQGTLSGANVLTF
once	.	TRBV11-2	TRBJ2-1	TGTGCCAGCAGCTTGGGCAATGAGCAGTTCTTC	CASSLGNEQFF
few	.	TRBV30	TRBJ1-1	TGTGCCTGGAGCGAAGGAGGTGGCGTGACTGAAGCTTTCTTT	CAWSEGGGVTEAFF
.	.	TRBV7-9	TRBJ2-3	TGTGCCAGCAGTCCCGGCTTCTTAGCAGATACGCAGTATTTT	CASSPGFLADTQYF
.	.	TRBV30	TRBJ1-1	TGTGCCTGTAGAAGACGGACGAACACTGAAGCTTTCTTT	CACRRRTNTEAFF
.	.	TRBV4-1	TRBJ2-5	TGCGCCAGCAGCCAGTGGACTTCGCAAGAGACCCAGTACTTC	CASSQWTSQETQYF
.	TRBD2	TRBV4-2	TRBJ2-1	TGTGCCAGCAGCCGAGAGCGGGGGAACTACAATGAGCAGTTCTTC	CASSRERGNYNEQFF
few	.	TRBV7-9	TRBJ2-3	TGTGCCAGCAGCTTAGTGGGCCCAGATACGCAGTATTTT	CASSLVGPDTQYF
.	.	TRBV29-1	TRBJ2-6	TGCAGCGTTGAAGAAGTTTCTGGGGCCAACGTCCTGACTTTC	CSVEEVSGANVLTF
few	.	TRBV30	TRBJ1-6	TGTGCCCTGGACTCTCCACCCCTCCACTTT	CALDSPPLHF
few	.	TRBV30	TRBJ2-7	TGTGCCTGGAGTGGCACCATCATTAAGGACTTC	CAWSGTIIKDF
.	.	TRBV5-1	TRBJ2-3	TGCGCCAGCAGCTTGGGGGCTAGCGCAGATACGCAGTATTTT	CASSLGASADTQYF
.	TRBD2	TRBV29-1	TRBJ2-7	TGCAGCGTTGAGAGGTTACAAGCGGGAACTTACGAGCAGTACTTC	CSVERLQAGTYEQYF
.	.	TRBV19	TRBJ2-6	TGTGCCAGTAGTACGGCCTCTGGGGCCAACGTCCTGACTTTC	CASSTASGANVLTF